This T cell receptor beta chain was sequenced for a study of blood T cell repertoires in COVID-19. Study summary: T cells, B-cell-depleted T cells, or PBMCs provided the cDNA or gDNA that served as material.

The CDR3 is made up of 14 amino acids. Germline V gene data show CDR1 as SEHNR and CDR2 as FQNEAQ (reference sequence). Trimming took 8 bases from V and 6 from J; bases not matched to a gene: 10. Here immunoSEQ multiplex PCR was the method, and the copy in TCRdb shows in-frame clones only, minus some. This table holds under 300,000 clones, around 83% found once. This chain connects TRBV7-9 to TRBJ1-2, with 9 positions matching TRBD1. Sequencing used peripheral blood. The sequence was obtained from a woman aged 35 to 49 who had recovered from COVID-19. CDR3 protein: CASGRTGASDGYTF. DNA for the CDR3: TGTGCCAGCGGTCGGACAGGGGCCTCGGATGGCTACACCTTC. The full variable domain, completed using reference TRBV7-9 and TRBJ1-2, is DTGVSQNPRHKITKRGQNVTFRCDPISEHNRLYWYRQTLGQGPEFLTYFQNEAQLEKSRLLSDRFSAERPKGSFSTLEIQRTEQGDSAMYLCASGRTGASDGYTFGSGTRLTVV.